This T cell receptor (beta chain) was sequenced in a study of neurological immune-mediated disorders. From the 5' RACE reads, TCRdb called clonotypes with MiXCR, one entry per CDR3 protein. The data hold about 62,000 distinct CDR3 sequences, with around 3.8% observed a single time. This clonotype was detected ten times or more. The sample was PBMCs. This TCR derives from a woman in her 50s with multiple sclerosis.

The CDR3 sequence: CATTDRAGLEQYF. The CDR3, as DNA: TGTGCCACCACGGACAGGGCGGGACTGGAGCAGTACTTC. The V and J genes are TRBV10-3 and TRBJ2-7, with 8 positions matching TRBD1. Germline lookup yields CDR1 ENHRY and CDR2 SYGVKD. The CDR3 covers 13 residues. V shed 10 bases and J 7 bases; nucleotides not matched to a gene: 12.